The 18 T cell receptor beta chains below all came from one sample that was sequenced in a study of cytotoxic CD8 clonotypes in ibrutinib-treated CLL. Assay used: immunoSEQ multiplex PCR; TCRdb lists only in-frame clones, some missing. Counted here are 60,000 to 75,000 clones, about nine tenths occurring once; the ten biggest clones make up 3.1%. Sequencing used PBMCs, obtained after 12 months of ibrutinib treatment. Receptors originate from a human donor with chronic lymphocytic leukemia.

The chain links TRBV4-2 to TRBJ2-1, with TRBD2 matching 11 bases. V gave up 4 bases and J gave up 6 bases; unmatched junction bases: 11. The V gene's germline CDR1 is LGHNA and CDR2 YNFKEQ. This CDR3 spans 17 amino acids. DNA of the CDR3: TGTGCCAGCAGCCGATTTAGTACTAGCGGGAGCGGCAATGAGCAGTTCTTC. The encoded protein is CASSRFSTSGSGNEQFF.

The chain is built from TRBV7-6 and TRBJ2-1; tentative D call: TRBD1 (5 bases). Deletions cut 5 bases from V and 12 bases from J, with 11 bases between. Germline CDR1 and CDR2: SGHVS and FNYEAQ. CDR3 length equals 11 residues. The CDR3 DNA reads TGTGCCAGCAGCCGAAGTGGGGCGCAGTTCTTC. It specifies CASSRSGAQFF.

This clone was observed once. This chain joins TRBV18 and TRBJ2-7; TRBD2 agrees at 10 bases. The CDR3 has 16 residues. Losses at the gene ends were 0 bases for V and 7 bases for J; bases not matched to a gene: 9. From germline, CDR1 is KGHSH and CDR2 LQKENI. The CDR3 sequence: CASSPPGLAGDLEQYF. In nucleotides, the CDR3 is TGTGCCAGCTCACCACCGGGGCTAGCGGGAGATCTTGAGCAGTACTTC.

This chain links TRBV5-1 with TRBJ1-5; 7 bases align to TRBD1. CDR3 size: 17 residues. CDR1 is SGHRS and CDR2 is YFSETQ in the germline V gene. The ends lost 0 bases at V and 1 base at J; junction bases unmatched: 7. The CDR3 is CASSLGDSKLSNQPQHF. CDR3 in DNA: TGCGCCAGCAGCTTGGGGGACAGCAAACTGAGCAATCAGCCCCAGCATTTT.

The genes are TRBV6-1 and TRBJ1-1; unclear D gene. The germline CDR1 and CDR2 sequences are MNHNS and SASEGT. The CDR3 covers 13 residues. V lost 7 bases to trimming and J lost 1 base, with 10 bases between them. CDR3 DNA: TGTGCCAGCATCCCTCGGGGGAACACTGAAGCTTTCTTT. It codes for CASIPRGNTEAFF.

This chain joins TRBV5-4 and TRBJ2-3; weak D call: TRBD1 (5 bases). Trimming removed 6 bases at V and 6 bases at J, with 14 bases between. CDR3 length: 13 residues. Germline assignment: CDR1 SGHNT and CDR2 YYREEE (reference sequence). The CDR3: CASTLDRDDTQYF. The CDR3 DNA reads as TGTGCCAGCACCCTTGACAGAGATGATACGCAGTATTTT.

This chain joins TRBV5-1 and TRBJ1-3; no definite D call. Per germline, CDR1 SGHRS and CDR2 YFSETQ. V was shortened by 5 bases and J by 3 bases, with 15 bases between the two germline ends. There are 15 residues in the CDR3. The CDR3 region is CASSERTHFGNTIYF. In DNA form, the CDR3 reads TGCGCCAGCAGTGAGAGAACCCATTTTGGAAACACCATATATTTT.

V is TRBV5-8 and J is TRBJ2-3, with D unclear. CDR1 and CDR2 (germline): SGHTS, YDEGEE. The CDR3 is 15 residues long. V was cut by 4 bases and J by 2 bases, with 14 bases left in between. CDR3 sequence (DNA): TGTGCCAGCAGCCCGGAAGGGCATAACACAGATACGCAGTATTTT. Residues: CASSPEGHNTDTQYF.

The rearrangement joins TRBV11-3 to TRBJ2-1; a weak D match, TRBD2 (6 bases). With 6 bases removed from V and 1 base from J, the gap between germline ends came to 16 bases. Germline assignment: CDR1 SGHNT and CDR2 YENEEA. The CDR3 loop spans 16 amino acids. The CDR3 region is CASRDPSGLSYNEQFF. The CDR3 nucleotides are TGTGCCAGCAGGGATCCCAGCGGGTTGTCCTACAATGAGCAGTTCTTC.

The V and J genes are TRBV6-6 and TRBJ2-7, with 8 bases identical to TRBD2. The germline V gene has CDR1 MNHNY and CDR2 SVGAGI (reference sequence). CDR3 size: 15 residues. V shed 0 bases and J 3 bases; nucleotides not matched to a gene: 4. The CDR3 DNA reads as TGTGCCAGCAGTTACTCGCAAACTAGCGGCTACGAGCAGTACTTC. The encoded protein is CASSYSQTSGYEQYF.

The chain has TRBV29-1 and TRBJ2-7; TRBD2 agrees at 14 bases. V lost 7 bases to trimming and J lost 3 bases; unmatched junction nucleotides: 2. The CDR3 totals 13 residues. Germline CDR1 reads SQVTM; CDR2 reads ANQGSEA. The DNA for the CDR3 is TGCAGCGCCGGGACTAGCGGGAGCTACGAGCAGTACTTC. Residues: CSAGTSGSYEQYF.

The rearrangement uses TRBV18 and TRBJ2-3, with a possible D match to TRBD2 (6 bases). V was clipped by 3 bases and J by 0 bases, with 13 bases between them. Looked up from germline, CDR1 is KGHSH and CDR2 is LQKENI. CDR3 length equals 16 residues. DNA for the CDR3: TGTGCCAGCTCACCGCTCCAGCGGGCTAGCACAGATACGCAGTATTTT. This translates into CASSPLQRASTDTQYF.

The CDR3 sequence is CASSQAAGSGRVDEQFF. The CDR3 DNA reads as TGTGCCAGCAGCCAAGCCGCAGGTAGCGGGAGGGTCGATGAGCAGTTCTTC. The rearrangement joins TRBV4-2 to TRBJ2-1; 11 nucleotides align to TRBD2. This CDR3 is built from 17 residues. Germline loops: CDR1 LGHNA, CDR2 YNFKEQ. V lost 1 base and J lost 8; bases outside the gene matches: 10.

This sequence joins TRBV7-7 and TRBJ2-2; the match to TRBD2 covers 10 bases. The CDR3 loop spans 16 amino acids. Trimming took 4 bases from V and 1 from J; bases not matched to a gene: 3. CDR1 SSHAT and CDR2 FNYEAQ come from the germline V gene (reference sequence). The CDR3 is CASSSRTSGNTGELFF. CDR3 nucleotides: TGTGCCAGCAGCTCGAGGACTAGCGGGAACACCGGGGAGCTGTTTTTT. Full variable domain (remainder filled in from reference TRBV7-7 and TRBJ2-2): GAGVSQSPRYKVTKRGQDVTLRCDPISSHATLYWYQQALGQGPEFLTYFNYEAQPDKSGLPSDRFSAERPEGSISTLTIQRTEQRDSAMYRCASSSRTSGNTGELFFGEGSRLTVL.

The chain has TRBV30 and TRBJ1-2, with D perhaps matching TRBD1 (6 bases). The germline V gene encodes CDR1 GTSNPN and CDR2 SVGIG (reference sequence). The CDR3 has 14 amino acids. The ends were cut back, 5 bases at V and 8 bases at J, with 21 bases in the middle. CDR3: CAWGEGAGAKGYTF. As DNA, the CDR3 is TGTGCCTGGGGAGAAGGAGCAGGGGCAAAAGGCTACACCTTC.

The J gene is TRBJ2-7, the V gene TRBV25-1, with 8 bases lining up with TRBD1. The CDR3 sequence is 16 residues long. Germline V CDR1 and CDR2: MGHDK, SYGVNS. V shed 6 bases and J 0 bases; nucleotides not matched to a gene: 10. In DNA form, the CDR3 reads TGTGCCAGCAGGGGAGACAGGGGCCAAAGCTCCTACGAGCAGTACTTC. Encoded protein: CASRGDRGQSSYEQYF.

The chain couples TRBV2 to TRBJ2-1; D unresolved. The CDR3 length is 11 residues. Germline assignment: CDR1 SNHLY and CDR2 FYNNEI. V was pared by 7 bases and J by 3 bases, with 4 bases between. The CDR3 loop is CASNIYNEQFF. The CDR3 DNA reads TGTGCCAGCAATATCTACAATGAGCAGTTCTTC.

Here the CDR3 DNA reads TGCGCCAGCAGCTTGGGCCGCAGGGAAGGCACAGATACGCAGTATTTT. It specifies CASSLGRREGTDTQYF. The chain has TRBV5-1 and TRBJ2-3, with D possibly TRBD1 on 5 matching bases. Per the germline V gene, CDR1 is SGHRS and CDR2 is YFSETQ. The CDR3 runs 16 residues. Trimming stripped 0 bases from V and 1 base from J, with 12 bases between.